These 10 T cell receptor beta chains came from one sample sequenced in a study of blood T cell repertoires in COVID-19. This table comes from immunoSEQ multiplex PCR, and its TCRdb copy is limited to in-frame clones, with some not included. This table has 80,000 to 85,000 clones, around 88% appearing once. Sequenced: peripheral blood. The receptor source for this set is a woman older than 75 with acute or convalescent COVID-19.

The rearrangement joins TRBV4-3 to TRBJ1-1; 8 bases agree with TRBD1. CDR3 length equals 14 residues. Per germline, CDR1 LGHNA and CDR2 YSLEER. V shed 0 bases, J shed 8 bases, and the junction held 5 bases outside the gene matches. The CDR3 region is CASSQDLRTGEAFF. CDR3 nucleotide sequence: TGCGCCAGCAGCCAAGATCTCCGGACAGGGGAAGCTTTCTTT.

This clone was recorded once. J is TRBJ1-2 and V is TRBV7-3; D unclear. This CDR3 has 15 amino acids. The V and J ends lost 6 bases and 3 bases respectively, with 17 bases between them. Germline-derived CDR1 and CDR2 are SGHTA and FQGTGA. The CDR3 spells CASRKRPEEDYGYTF. The CDR3 DNA sequence: TGTGCCAGCAGGAAAAGGCCGGAGGAGGACTATGGCTACACCTTC.

This clone was observed a handful of times. The chain couples TRBV5-1 to TRBJ2-2, with no clear D. V lost 0 bases and J 2 bases, leaving 8 bases between the germline ends. This CDR3 is 15 amino acids long. Per germline, CDR1 SGHRS and CDR2 YFSETQ. CDR3 residues: CASSLDQDNTGELFF. For the CDR3, the DNA is TGCGCCAGCAGCTTGGATCAGGATAACACCGGGGAGCTGTTTTTT.

The genes are TRBV9 and TRBJ1-2; TRBD1 agrees at 8 bases. The V gene end was trimmed by 4 bases and the J gene end by 6 bases; junction bases not matched to a gene: 11. The CDR3 has 15 amino acids. The germline gives CDR1 SGDLS, CDR2 YYNGEE. In DNA form, the CDR3 reads TGTGCCAGCAGCCCCTGGACAGGGAATACCGATGGCTACACCTTC. It translates to CASSPWTGNTDGYTF.

This clone was recorded once. CDR3 residues: CASSATRQGASYNEQFF. CDR3 DNA: TGTGCCAGCAGCGCTACCCGACAGGGGGCTTCCTACAATGAGCAGTTCTTC. J is TRBJ2-1 and V is TRBV9; 10 bases are a match to TRBD1. The germline V gene has CDR1 SGDLS and CDR2 YYNGEE. Germline trimming cut 3 bases from V and 1 base from J; bases unmatched to any gene: 7. There are 17 residues in the CDR3. The complete variable domain, with remaining parts taken from reference TRBV9 and TRBJ2-1, reads DSGVTQTPKHLITATGQRVTLRCSPRSGDLSVYWYQQSLDQGLQFLIQYYNGEERAKGNILERFSAQQFPDLHSELNLSSLELGDSALYFCASSATRQGASYNEQFFGPGTRLTVL.

The J gene is TRBJ2-5, the V gene TRBV5-6; 7 nucleotides align to TRBD1. This CDR3 has 15 amino acids. Germline V gene lookup returns CDR1 SGHDT and CDR2 YYEEEE. Losses at the gene ends were 2 bases for V and 1 base for J; bases not matched to a gene: 5. The DNA of the CDR3 is TGTGCCAGCAGCTTCCCGGGACAGCCCCAAGAGACCCAGTACTTC. It specifies CASSFPGQPQETQYF.

The gene calls are TRBV7-2 and TRBJ2-1; 14 bases match TRBD2. Germline-derived CDR1 and CDR2 are SGHTA and FQGNSA. The J segment lost 9 bases and the V segment lost 5 bases, leaving 9 bases of the junction unmatched. The CDR3 consists of 16 residues. In nucleotides, the CDR3 is TGTGCCAGCAGCCCACGGACTAGCGGGAGGTGGGGTGAGCAGTTCTTC. This codes for CASSPRTSGRWGEQFF.

V gene TRBV4-1 combines with J gene TRBJ1-1; 10 bases fit TRBD1. The CDR3 sequence is 13 residues long. With 4 bases clipped from V and 12 bases from J, the junction kept 8 bases outside the gene matches. CDR1 is MGHRA, CDR2 YSYEKL, per germline. The CDR3 region has the DNA TGCGCCAGCAGCCGCCCGGGACAGGGGTTAACTTTCTTT. It encodes CASSRPGQGLTFF.

The table lists this clone with a few counts. CDR3 amino acids: CASGSSGANVLTF. The CDR3 DNA reads TGTGCCAGCGGGAGCTCTGGGGCCAACGTCCTGACTTTC. This chain joins TRBV2 and TRBJ2-6; D is possibly TRBD2 (5 bases). Germline V gene lookup returns CDR1 SNHLY and CDR2 FYNNEI. The CDR3 is 13 residues long. With 8 bases removed from V and 0 bases from J, the gap between germline ends came to 5 bases.

This clone was found a few times. This chain links TRBV9 with TRBJ1-2; 8 bases agree with TRBD1. V lost 4 bases, J lost 5 bases, and 10 bases stayed unmatched. The CDR3 covers 15 residues. The V gene's germline CDR1 is SGDLS and CDR2 YYNGEE. This chain's CDR3 is CASSPPSGGLYGYTF. As DNA, the CDR3 is TGTGCCAGCAGCCCCCCCTCAGGGGGCTTATATGGCTACACCTTC.